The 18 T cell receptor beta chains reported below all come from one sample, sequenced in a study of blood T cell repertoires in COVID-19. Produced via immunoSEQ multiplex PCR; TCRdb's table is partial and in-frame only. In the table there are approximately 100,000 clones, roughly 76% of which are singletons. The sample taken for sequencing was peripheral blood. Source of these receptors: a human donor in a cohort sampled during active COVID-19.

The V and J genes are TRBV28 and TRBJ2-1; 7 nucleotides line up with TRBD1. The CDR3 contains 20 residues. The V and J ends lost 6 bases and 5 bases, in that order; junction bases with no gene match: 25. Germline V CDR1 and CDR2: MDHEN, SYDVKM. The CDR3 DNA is TGTGCCAGCAGGTCCAGACAGGGATCTACTGGGTGGCCCTCTCACAATGAGCAGTTCTTC. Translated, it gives CASRSRQGSTGWPSHNEQFF.

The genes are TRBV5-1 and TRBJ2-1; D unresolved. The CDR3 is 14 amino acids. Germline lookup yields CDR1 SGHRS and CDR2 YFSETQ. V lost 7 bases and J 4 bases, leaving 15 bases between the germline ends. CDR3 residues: CASEIKPGYNEQFF. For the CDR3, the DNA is TGCGCCAGCGAGATAAAGCCGGGTTACAATGAGCAGTTCTTC.

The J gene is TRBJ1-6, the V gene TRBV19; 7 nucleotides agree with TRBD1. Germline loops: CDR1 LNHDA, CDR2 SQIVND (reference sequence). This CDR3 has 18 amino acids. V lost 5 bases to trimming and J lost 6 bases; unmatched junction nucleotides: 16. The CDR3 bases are TGTGCCAGTAGTCGTTATGGTCTGGGGACAGACTCTAATTCACCCCTCCACTTT. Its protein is CASSRYGLGTDSNSPLHF.

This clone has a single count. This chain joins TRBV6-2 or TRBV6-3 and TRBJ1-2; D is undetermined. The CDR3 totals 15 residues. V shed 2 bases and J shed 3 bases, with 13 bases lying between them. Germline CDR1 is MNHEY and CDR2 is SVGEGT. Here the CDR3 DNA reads TGTGCCAGCAGTTACAATTTCGGGTTTTACTATGGCTACACCTTC. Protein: CASSYNFGFYYGYTF.

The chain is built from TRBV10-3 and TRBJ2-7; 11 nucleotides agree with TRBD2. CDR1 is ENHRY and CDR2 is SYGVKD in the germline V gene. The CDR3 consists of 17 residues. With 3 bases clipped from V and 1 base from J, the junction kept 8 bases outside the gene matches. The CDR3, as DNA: TGTGCCATCAGTGACGGGACTAGCGGATTCGAGTCCTACGAGCAGTACTTC. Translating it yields CAISDGTSGFESYEQYF.

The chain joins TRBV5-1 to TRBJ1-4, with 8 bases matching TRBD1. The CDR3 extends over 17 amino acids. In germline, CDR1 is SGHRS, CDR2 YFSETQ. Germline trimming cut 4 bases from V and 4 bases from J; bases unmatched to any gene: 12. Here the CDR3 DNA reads TGCGCCAGCAGCCGCCGAGGACAGGGAAGCAGTAATGAAAAACTGTTTTTT. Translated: CASSRRGQGSSNEKLFF.

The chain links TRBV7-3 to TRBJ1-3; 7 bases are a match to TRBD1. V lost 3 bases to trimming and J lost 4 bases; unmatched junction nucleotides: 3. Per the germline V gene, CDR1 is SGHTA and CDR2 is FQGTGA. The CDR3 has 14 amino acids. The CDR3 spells CASSFYRGGNTIYF. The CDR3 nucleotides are TGTGCCAGCAGCTTTTACAGGGGCGGAAACACCATATATTTT.

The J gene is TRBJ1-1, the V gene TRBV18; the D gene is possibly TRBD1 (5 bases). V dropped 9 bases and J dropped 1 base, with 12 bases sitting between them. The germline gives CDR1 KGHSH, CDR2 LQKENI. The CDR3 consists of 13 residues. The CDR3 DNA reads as TGTGCCAGTCGAGATGGACAGAACACTGAAGCTTTCTTT. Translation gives CASRDGQNTEAFF.

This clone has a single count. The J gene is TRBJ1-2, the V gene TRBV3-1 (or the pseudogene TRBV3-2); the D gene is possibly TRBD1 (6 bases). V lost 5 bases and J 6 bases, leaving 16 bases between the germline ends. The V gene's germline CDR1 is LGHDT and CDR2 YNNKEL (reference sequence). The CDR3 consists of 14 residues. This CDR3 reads CASSVTGFFDGYTF. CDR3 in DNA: TGTGCCAGCAGCGTCACAGGGTTTTTTGATGGCTACACCTTC.

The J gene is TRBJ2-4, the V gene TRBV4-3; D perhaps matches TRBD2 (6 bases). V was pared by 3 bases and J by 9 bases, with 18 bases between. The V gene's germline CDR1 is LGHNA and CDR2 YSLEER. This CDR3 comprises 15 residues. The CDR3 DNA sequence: TGCGCCAGCAGCCAGGAAGCGGAGGGGCGATTCATTCAGTACTTC. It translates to CASSQEAEGRFIQYF.

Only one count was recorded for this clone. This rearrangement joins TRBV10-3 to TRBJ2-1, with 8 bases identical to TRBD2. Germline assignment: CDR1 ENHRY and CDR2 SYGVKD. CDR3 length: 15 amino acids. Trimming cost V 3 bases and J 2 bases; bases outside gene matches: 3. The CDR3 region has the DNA TGTGCCATCAGTGACACTAGCGGAGCCTACAATGAGCAGTTCTTC. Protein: CAISDTSGAYNEQFF.

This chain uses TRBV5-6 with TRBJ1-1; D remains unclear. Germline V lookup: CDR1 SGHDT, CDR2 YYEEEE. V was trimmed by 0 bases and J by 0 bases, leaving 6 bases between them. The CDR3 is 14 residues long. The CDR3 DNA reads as TGTGCCAGCAGCTTGGCGGTTATGAACACTGAAGCTTTCTTT. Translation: CASSLAVMNTEAFF.

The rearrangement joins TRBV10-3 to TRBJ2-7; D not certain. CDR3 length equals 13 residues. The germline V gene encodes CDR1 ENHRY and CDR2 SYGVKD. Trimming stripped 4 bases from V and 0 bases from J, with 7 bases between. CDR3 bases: TGTGCCATCAGTGGAGCCCGCTCCTACGAGCAGTACTTC. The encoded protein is CAISGARSYEQYF.

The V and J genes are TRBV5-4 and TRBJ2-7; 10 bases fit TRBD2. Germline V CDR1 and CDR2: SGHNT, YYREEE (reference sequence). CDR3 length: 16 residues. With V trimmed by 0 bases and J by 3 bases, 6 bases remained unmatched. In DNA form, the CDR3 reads TGTGCCAGCAGCTTGGGAAAGAGCGGGAGGGGCTACGAGCAGTACTTC. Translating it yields CASSLGKSGRGYEQYF. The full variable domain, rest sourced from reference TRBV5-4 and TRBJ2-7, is ETGVTQSPTHLIKTRGQQVTLRCSSQSGHNTVSWYQQALGQGPQFIFQYYREEENGRGNFPPRFSGLQFPNYSSELNVNALELDDSALYLCASSLGKSGRGYEQYFGPGTRLTVT.

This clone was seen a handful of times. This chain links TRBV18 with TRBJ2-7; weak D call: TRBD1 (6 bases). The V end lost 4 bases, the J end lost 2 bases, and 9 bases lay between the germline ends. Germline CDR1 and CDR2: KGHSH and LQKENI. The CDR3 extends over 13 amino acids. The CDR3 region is CASSLGQTYEQYF. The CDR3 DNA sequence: TGTGCCAGCTCACTAGGACAGACCTACGAGCAGTACTTC.

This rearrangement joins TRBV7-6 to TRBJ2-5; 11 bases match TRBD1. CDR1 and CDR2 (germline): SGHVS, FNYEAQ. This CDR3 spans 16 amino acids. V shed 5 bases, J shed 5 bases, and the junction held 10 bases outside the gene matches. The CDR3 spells CASSPRTGGVYETQYF. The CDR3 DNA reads TGTGCCAGCAGCCCACGGACAGGGGGCGTTTATGAGACCCAGTACTTC.

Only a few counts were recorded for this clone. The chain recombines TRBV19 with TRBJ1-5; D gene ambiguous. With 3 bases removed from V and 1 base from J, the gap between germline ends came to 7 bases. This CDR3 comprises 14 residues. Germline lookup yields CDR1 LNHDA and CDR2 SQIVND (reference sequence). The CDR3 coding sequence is TGTGCCAGTAGTATGGCCTTAAGCAATCAGCCCCAGCATTTT. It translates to CASSMALSNQPQHF.

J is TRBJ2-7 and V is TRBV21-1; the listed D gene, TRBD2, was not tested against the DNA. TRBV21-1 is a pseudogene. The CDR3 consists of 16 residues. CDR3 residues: CASNPDLAKGSYEQYF. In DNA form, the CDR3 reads TGTGCCAGCAACCCGGACCTAGCCAAAGGCTCCTACGAGCAGTACTTC.